A single TCR beta chain is shown here with its context. The sample is drawn from a study of blood T cell repertoires in COVID-19. Study-level background: COVID-19 samples, acute and convalescent, were from the United States, Italy and Spain.

Produced via immunoSEQ multiplex PCR; TCRdb's table is partial and in-frame only. The sample comprises 90,000 to 130,000 clones, 75% to 80% of which are singletons, and 16% rests with the top ten. This CDR3 is 13 amino acids long. The germline V gene encodes CDR1 SNHLY and CDR2 FYNNEI. V was cut by 2 bases and J by 1 base, with 6 bases left in between. The receptor was derived from a woman over 75 with active or convalescent COVID-19. The specimen sequenced was peripheral blood. The chain recombines TRBV2 with TRBJ2-7, with D perhaps matching TRBD2 (5 bases). In nucleotides, the CDR3 is TGTGCCAGCAGTGAACTAGCTTCCTACGAGCAGTACTTC. This encodes CASSELASYEQYF.